This section outlines one TCR beta chain sequence together with its context. As yet, its antigen is unknown. The sample's treatment: oral pan-JAK inhibitor, 5-10 mg twice daily. Specimens obtained from alopecia areata patients comprised lesional scalp punch biopsies and peripheral blood. The data belong to a study of CD8+ T cells in alopecia areata. Reverse transcribed after extraction, RNA yielded cDNA as the sequencing template. Generated by immunoSEQ multiplex PCR, the TCRdb table keeps only in-frame clones and is missing some. The data contain 40,000 to 50,000 clones, about three fifths of them singletons. The study, taken as a whole, reports: TCR sharing was clearer in mice than between patients, perhaps partly owing to patient HLA diversity. Administration of tofacitinib significantly diminished scalp clonality and expanded CD8+ clones within the top 100. Many expanded lesional clones persisted in scalp and blood during tofacitinib.

The clonotype was recovered from a human donor with alopecia areata. Material: CD8+ T cells sorted from blood, obtained at week 4, from a patient treated with tofacitinib.

The CDR3 is CSVRTGSFYEQYF. CDR3 bases: TGCAGCGTTCGGACAGGGAGTTTCTACGAGCAGTACTTC. The chain is built from TRBV29-1 and TRBJ2-7; 8 bases align to TRBD1. The V gene end was trimmed by 5 bases and the J gene end by 3 bases; junction bases not matched to a gene: 6. This CDR3 is built from 13 residues. Per germline, CDR1 SQVTM and CDR2 ANQGSEA.